This TCR beta chain was identified in a study of cytomegalovirus exposure and HLA in healthy donors (dated by TCRdb to between 2016 and 2019). Context from the whole study: In an earlier analysis of about 560 of the donors, around 300 Gb of sequence data and approximately 100 million unique TCR beta sequences from about 179 million T cells were reported. Roughly 310 gigabases of sequencing data and roughly 90 million unique TCR sequences were included in an early release covering about 700 HLA-typed donors. Across roughly 420 genotyped donors of the cohort, an average of roughly 250,000 unique TCR beta nucleotide sequences per donor were sequenced, and 15% to 20% of those sequences were non-productive. The later analysis used no new phenotypic data to find candidate immune exposures, relying instead on TCR beta sequences and their occurrence across donors. Donor age, sex, ethnicity and CMV serostatus were compiled alongside the repertoire data. In a later analysis, previously published TCR beta repertoires from more than 500 donors were re-analyzed and high-resolution HLA genotyping was added so that TCR occurrence patterns could be studied. In an earlier analysis of a few hundred of the donors, high-throughput TCR beta sequencing was used to judge whether each TCR beta V gene segment behaved as functional or pseudogenic. Besides the first cohort of 666 subjects, a separate validation cohort made up of over 100 different subjects was used. Typing coverage varied by locus: roughly 629-630 donors for A, B, C, DRB1 and DQB1; 522 for DQA1; nearly 610 for DPA1; 450 to 480 for DPB1. Every repertoire in the discovery cohort had been generated on one and the same sequencing platform. To predict cytomegalovirus infection status, the study brought together high-throughput TCR immunosequencing, statistical association of individual TCRs with disease status, and machine learning. The study used immunosequencing to profile the T cell repertoires of some 600 subjects and linked those repertoires to cytomegalovirus serostatus. Among the roughly 400 genotyped donors, approximately 81% belonged to the genetic ancestry cluster associated with self-reported Caucasian donors. Genome-wide SNP genotypes for about 60% of the roughly 700 donors were used in a later genetic analysis, which treated that subset as a discovery cohort. About five DR-DQ haplotypes were treated as single units for association and clustering because of strong linkage in the cohort. Class I and class II HLA loci were covered by the typing at four-digit resolution. The aim of the study was to test whether cataloging public T cell receptors could identify signatures of past pathogen exposure. Study-level results and caveats: A total of 150 or so TCR beta chains were listed by the study as associated with cytomegalovirus. The presence/absence analyses assumed that sequencing depth was roughly uniform across donors, and that assumption may not be true. A group of highly shared sequence variants was considered likely to be a technical artifact of the sequencing pipeline. A later analysis associated about 16,000 TCR beta sequences with specific HLA alleles at a false discovery rate of 0.05. CMV serostatus was the only immune exposure information available for the cohort. About 17 rarely observed V segments, including chromosome 9 orphons, were excluded from the earlier analysis of approximately 500 of the donors because counts were too low. A later genetic analysis reported fewer N-insertions in productive TCRs among donors in an Asian-associated ancestry cluster than the approximately 670-donor mean. Linkage disequilibrium might explain the correlated functional status among segregating V segments, but an unknown experimental factor could not be excluded. Several of the top co-occurrence clusters appeared to be linked to parvovirus B19, influenza, CMV and Epstein-Barr virus, according to a later analysis. Across donors, most TCR sequences were observed very rarely, whereas some public TCRs were present in many individuals. According to a later analysis, TCR association rates differed among HLA loci, with DRB1 alleles showing the most associated TCRs and HLA-C alleles showing the fewest. An association between a missense DCLRE1C variant and V-gene and J-gene trimming of TCR beta chains was found in a later genetic analysis and replicated in an independent cohort. Only TCR beta chains were sequenced in this cohort, and the absence of alpha or paired-chain data limited detectable features. In a later analysis, HLA-associated TCR beta chains were found to be more clonally expanded and to have lower generation probabilities than equally common non-associated chains. Cytomegalovirus status was reported to be diagnosed by the classifier with high specificity and sensitivity in both the original and validation cohorts. When HLA alleles, especially DR and DQ, strongly co-occurred, attributing TCR associations to individual alleles was difficult. It was suggested by the authors that the approach could potentially be generalized to other disease states and immunological phenotypes. In vitro tests confirmed that three of the cytomegalovirus-associated TCR beta chains recognize cytomegalovirus antigens. Because HLA typing was missing for some donors at each locus, association tests included only the typed subset. A further reported finding was that TCR beta sequences accurately predicted the HLA-A and HLA-B alleles for most subjects in the first cohort. Broadly in line with IMGT annotations, most TCR beta V segments showed up in productive rearrangements about 87% or about 30% of the time in an earlier analysis of approximately 600 of the donors. In a later analysis, most CMV-associated TCR beta chains were found to appear HLA-restricted, with HLA associations seemingly driven largely by CMV exposure. Some IMGT-functional V segments, including TRBV6-2 and TRBV6-3, could not be distinguished by the 87-base-pair reads and were therefore excluded.

The cohort was made up of about 610 healthy bone marrow donors. All cohort members were sampled while nominally healthy, although unrecorded immune exposures were likely present. The donor was CMV seronegative and was included in the group of several hundred seronegative cohort members. A peripheral blood sample was provided by each donor, and peripheral blood mononuclear cells were used for TCR beta sequencing. Genomic DNA extraction from the blood cell samples was performed with the Qiagen DNeasy Blood Extraction Kit. Details on this clone: It lacks a known antigen. No base qualities exist here, and no much larger clone lies one base off it.

The CDR3 runs 17 residues from the cysteine to the phenylalanine. Just CDR3 DNA is preserved here, 51 bases in frame from base 1. Trimming takes 1 base off V and 7 bases off J; junction bases not matched to a gene: 14. CDR1 and CDR2 were assigned from the germline V gene (reference sequence) as SGHNT and YYREEE. The library was obtained by the immunoSEQ multiplex PCR assay. For the multiplex PCR, a mixture combining 60 forward primers for TCR Vbeta segments and 13 reverse primers for TCR Jbeta segments was used. A multiplex PCR assay on genomic DNA amplified the CDR3 region of rearranged TCR beta genes. The Illumina HiSeq System was used to sequence the amplified TCR beta libraries as 87-base-pair reads. Per the authors' processing: A later analysis tallied roughly 76 million unique TCR beta chains across the 660 or so repertoires, and 10 million to 11 million of those chains were shared by two or more donors. To remove PCR and sequencing errors, raw reads were error-corrected and collapsed into unique sequences using a nearest-neighbor algorithm that merged closely related sequences. CDR3 sequences were aligned to IMGT reference sequences to assign V, D and J gene segments. For a sequence to be retained, a match of at least six nucleotides to both a V gene segment and a J gene segment was required. Rearrangements were called productive when the CDR3 lacked stop codons and stayed in frame with V and J; all others were non-productive. Following IMGT convention, CDR3 was defined as the stretch from the second conserved V-encoded cysteine up to the conserved J-encoded phenylalanine. Sequences without an unambiguous match to a single V gene segment were excluded from the earlier analysis of 587 of the donors. An earlier analysis of 450 to 650 of the donors called V segments functional above 56.7% productive rearrangements and segregating when the between-donor standard deviation exceeded 5%. A statistical classification framework was built to diagnose cytomegalovirus status from the catalog of TCR beta chain sequences. In a later analysis, TCR nucleotide sequences were compared against IMGT/GENE-DB human TR gene sequences so that V and J genes could be assigned. Using the TCRdist pipeline, a later analysis assigned CDR3 sequences along with most-parsimonious VDJ recombination scenarios. In a later analysis, each TCR beta chain was defined by its CDR3 amino acid sequence together with its V-gene family, and reads lacking a unique V-gene family were excluded. A later analysis removed 500 to 650 highly shared, low-generation-probability nucleotide sequences to deal with suspected cross-contamination and a sequencing artifact. A later analysis calculated a clonal expansion index for each public chain from normalized within-repertoire ranks of inferred template counts. In a later analysis, generation probabilities were computed using a VDJ recombination model fitted to out-of-frame rearrangements, and the results were checked against IGoR. A later analysis scored TCR-TCR, TCR-HLA and TCR-CMV co-occurrence with hypergeometric tests, applying a repertoire-size bias correction to TCR pairs. In a later analysis, false discovery rates were estimated by permuting HLA or CMV assignments 20 times. In a later analysis, co-occurring TCRs were grouped using DBSCAN, with TCRdist sequence similarity added in when clustering inside HLA-allele-positive subsets. For co-occurrence clustering, repertoires with fewer than 30,000 or more than 120,000 public chains were excluded, along with five repertoires with anomalous nucleotide sharing. The immuneACCESS repertoire file appears here via TCRdb, limited to in-frame rearrangements. These files lack a portion of the clones; in checked studies, under half of the deficit traces to unresolved V genes, and the cause of the others is not known. The DNA gave D and trimming, while V, J and clone size come from that table. The sample table lists around 130,000 clones, 70% to 80% of them with a count of one. The ten largest clones capture approximately 1.8% of the sample.

The sequence joins TRBV5-4 to TRBJ2-7; 10 central bases correspond to TRBD2. This receptor was identified in a woman between 45 and 60 years old in good health and CMV-seronegative. The sample comprised PBMCs. The nucleotide sequence reads TGTGCCAGCAGCTTGCCCGCCCCCATAGCGGGAGGTGGGGAGCAGTACTTC. Its protein product is CASSLPAPIAGGGEQYF. Beyond the CDR3, the reference TRBV5-4 and TRBJ2-7 genes provide the residues; the full variable domain reads: ETGVTQSPTHLIKTRGQQVTLRCSSQSGHNTVSWYQQALGQGPQFIFQYYREEENGRGNFPPRFSGLQFPNYSSELNVNALELDDSALYLCASSLPAPIAGGGEQYFGPGTRLTVT.